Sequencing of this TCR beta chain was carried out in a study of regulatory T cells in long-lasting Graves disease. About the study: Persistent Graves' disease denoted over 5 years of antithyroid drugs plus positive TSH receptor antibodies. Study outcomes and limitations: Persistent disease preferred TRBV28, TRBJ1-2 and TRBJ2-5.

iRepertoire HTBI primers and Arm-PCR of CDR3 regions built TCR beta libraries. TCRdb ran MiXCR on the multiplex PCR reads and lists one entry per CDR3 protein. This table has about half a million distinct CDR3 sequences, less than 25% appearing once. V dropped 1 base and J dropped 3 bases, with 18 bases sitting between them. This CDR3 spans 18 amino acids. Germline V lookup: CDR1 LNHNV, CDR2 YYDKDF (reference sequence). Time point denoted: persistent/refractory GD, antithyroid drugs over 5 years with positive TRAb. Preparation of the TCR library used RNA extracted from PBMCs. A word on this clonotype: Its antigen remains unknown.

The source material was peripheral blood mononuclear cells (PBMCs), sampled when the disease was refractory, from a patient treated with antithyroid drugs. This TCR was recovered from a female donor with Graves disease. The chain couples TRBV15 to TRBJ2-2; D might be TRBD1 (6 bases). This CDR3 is CATSRARITGNDTGELFF. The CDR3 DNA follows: TGTGCCACCAGCAGAGCGCGTATTACAGGGAACGACACCGGGGAGCTGTTTTTT.